This TCR beta chain originates from a study of PD-L1 blockade in urothelial cancer. Study results and caveats: Blood TCR clonality below the median before treatment was a predictor of better survival.

Note on this clone: Antigen: not known.

Each PCR had synthetic TCR analog templates added to it as a spike-in. Data came from immunoSEQ multiplex PCR; TCRdb stores just in-frame clones and leaves some out. The sample holds about 53,000 clones, 70% to 90% seen once. The sample's time point: pretreatment peripheral blood. This CDR3 comprises 15 residues. V lost 1 base to trimming and J lost 1 base, with 8 bases between them. Germline V gene lookup returns CDR1 SGHAT and CDR2 FQDESV (reference sequence). This TCR was recovered from a woman aged 60 to 75 with urothelial cancer. Material: PBMCs, obtained around atezolizumab (anti-PD-L1) treatment. The chain recombines TRBV11-1 with TRBJ1-3, with D possibly being TRBD1 (6 bases). The CDR3 here is CASSLVQGSGNTIYF. Written as DNA, the CDR3 is TGTGCCAGCAGCTTAGTACAGGGTTCTGGAAACACCATATATTTT.